This T cell receptor beta chain was retrieved from a study of identical twins. Study findings and constraints: Out-of-frame beta chain sequences displayed weaker excess sharing between twins. For monozygotic twins, models underestimated out-of-frame TCR alpha sharing.

This CDR3 region has 15 residues. Germline CDR1 SQVTM, CDR2 ANQGSEA. The junction had 8 bases not matched to a gene; V was cut back by 3 bases and J by 4 bases. Through template switching, a universal primer site was introduced, and the cDNA contained unique molecular identifiers. TCRdb itself ran the 5' RACE reads through MiXCR, one entry per CDR3 protein. This table has 450,000 to 650,000 distinct CDR3 sequences, roughly 15% appearing once. Everyone who donated was a healthy Caucasian. As to this clonotype: The antigen is unknown.

The same specimen was also included in a second study, on yellow fever vaccine responses in identical twins.

The source material was CD4+ T cells sorted from blood. The chain is built from TRBV29-1 and TRBJ2-1; 8 nucleotides align to TRBD2. This receptor was obtained from a young woman in good health. CDR3 bases: TGCAGCGTTGACCCACTCCAGCGGGGGTACAATGAGCAGTTCTTC. This translates into CSVDPLQRGYNEQFF.